These T cell receptor beta chains were read from a single sample in a study of T-cell reconstitution after alpha-beta-depleted transplantation in children. In TCRdb, the PCR reads were re-called with MiXCR into one record per CDR3 protein. The sample holds around 200,000 distinct CDR3 sequences; roughly a tenth are singletons and the top ten take less than 8%. The source was PBMCs from the stem cell graft donor, collected from the stem cell graft. The receptors here all came from a human donor who donated a stem cell graft to a child with acute lymphoblastic leukemia. The conserved cysteine and the conserved F or W are not part of the CDR3 here.

j_call	v_call	cdr3_aa
TRBJ1-3	TRBV10-3	AISPQPSSGNTIY
TRBJ2-3	TRBV24-1	ATSDPGLADTQY
TRBJ2-1	TRBV9	ASSGTGTGLYNEQF
TRBJ1-1	TRBV7-9	ASSPYAEAF
TRBJ2-2	TRBV5-4	ASSLGGNPNTGELF
TRBJ1-3	TRBV6-5	ASSLGGQGRNTIY
TRBJ1-1	TRBV3-1	ASSQEAGTTEAF
TRBJ2-5	TRBV18	ASSPMAQY
TRBJ1-1	TRBV6-1	ASRRGESTEAF
TRBJ2-1	TRBV12-3/TRBV12-4	ASSFRAGGSREQF
TRBJ1-5	TRBV11-2	ASSLHRDSNQPQH
TRBJ1-3	TRBV5-1	ASSSGDLLGNTIY
TRBJ1-6	TRBV5-5	ASSLEQGSSPLH
TRBJ2-7	TRBV5-1	ASSSGGGGEQY
TRBJ2-1	TRBV30	AWSGTSGGGEQF
TRBJ2-3	TRBV28	ASSFRASGGITDTQY
TRBJ2-5	TRBV5-1	ASSGGQRDETQY
TRBJ1-2	TRBV5-1	ASSLDSRWGQIDYGYT
TRBJ1-2	TRBV20-1	CASGHTRDRGSSGYT
TRBJ1-1	TRBV9	ASSVVGPNTEAF
TRBJ1-2	TRBV27	ASSLQGEGYT
TRBJ1-1	TRBV29-1	SGGTGMGTEAF
TRBJ1-1	TRBV12-3/TRBV12-4	ASRWTAINTEAF
TRBJ2-7	TRBV7-2	ASSHLFGGSSYEQY
TRBJ1-2	TRBV10-3	AISGAQGPTGDGYT
TRBJ2-1	TRBV7-8	ASSLAVSSYNEQF
TRBJ2-2	TRBV12-3/TRBV12-4	ASSLASGQGDTGELF
TRBJ2-3	TRBV11-2	ASSPGVLQY
TRBJ1-1	TRBV12-3/TRBV12-4	ASSSRANTEAF
TRBJ2-2	TRBV10-3	AISESSHTGELF
TRBJ1-5	TRBV15	ATSRGTGFSGNQPQH
TRBJ2-3	TRBV5-1	ASSWGRDTDTQY
TRBJ2-1	TRBV27	ASSLSLPSLFYNEQF
TRBJ2-3	TRBV20-1	SAPGFLGADTQY